The entry that follows covers one TCR beta chain sequence. Its antigen is undetermined. The data originate from a study of response to subunit inactivated influenza vaccine. TCRdb recomputed calls from the RT-PCR reads with MiXCR, one row per CDR3 protein. Of roughly 180,000 distinct CDR3 sequences listed, approximately 9.2% are singletons. Overall study results and limits: That few new T cells are recruited by each seasonal influenza vaccination was the authors' suggestion.

Germline loops: CDR1 GTSNPN, CDR2 SVGIG (reference sequence). Trimming stripped 0 bases from V and 2 bases from J, with 14 bases between. The CDR3 spans 15 residues. The sequence was obtained from a man aged 50-59 years who received an inactivated influenza vaccine. The input for sequencing was non-naive T cells sorted from PBMCs, taken on the day of vaccination. The J gene is TRBJ2-7, the V gene TRBV30, with D possibly TRBD1 on 6 matching bases. The CDR3 spells CAWSVRTVWAYEQYF. The DNA of the CDR3 is TGTGCCTGGAGTGTACGGACAGTCTGGGCCTACGAGCAGTACTTC. The variable domain in full, completed from reference TRBV30 and TRBJ2-7, reads SQTIHQWPATLVQPVGSPLSLECTVEGTSNPNLYWYRQAAGRGLQLLFYSVGIGQISSEVPQNLSASRPQDRQFILSSKKLLLSDSGFYLCAWSVRTVWAYEQYFGPGTRLTVT.